Listed below are T cell receptor beta chains from one sample, sequenced in a study of blood T cell repertoires in COVID-19. The repertoire was sequenced with immunoSEQ multiplex PCR; TCRdb's copy has only in-frame clones and lacks some. The data contain under 300,000 clones, 88% of them singletons. The material sequenced was PBMCs or T cells enriched from blood (not recorded which). The receptors originated from a woman aged 60-75 years in a cohort exposed to, infected with or recovered from COVID-19 (not recorded which). The CDR3 runs from the conserved cysteine through the conserved F or W. A D gene is named only where the DNA matches it firmly. Clone size is given for some rows only: seen once, a few or many times, or a class if the clone is expanded.

J gene | CDR3 length | clone size | V gene | D gene | CDR3 DNA | CDR3 protein
TRBJ2-1 | 15 | . | TRBV4-1 | TRBD2 | TGCGCCAGCAGCCAAGAGACTAGCGTCGACAATGAGCAGTTCTTC | CASSQETSVDNEQFF
TRBJ2-5 | 16 | . | TRBV7-2 | . | TGTGCCAGCAGCCTGGGTATTGGACTTATGAAAGAGACCCAGTACTTC | CASSLGIGLMKETQYF
TRBJ1-1 | 14 | . | TRBV6-5 | . | TGTGCCAGCAGTTACACCGGGGGGGGCACTGAAGCTTTCTTT | CASSYTGGGTEAFF
TRBJ2-7 | 18 | . | TRBV4-2 | TRBD2 | TGTGCCAGCAGCCAAGACCCCCTTACTAGCGGGAACCCCTACGAGCAGTACTTC | CASSQDPLTSGNPYEQYF
TRBJ1-2 | 14 | . | TRBV6-5 | TRBD1 | TGTGCCAGCAGGGAGTGGGACAGGGGGGATGGCTACACCTTC | CASREWDRGDGYTF
TRBJ2-3 | 14 | . | TRBV18 | TRBD1 | TGTGCCAGCACCCTGACAGGGGGGACAGATACGCAGTATTTT | CASTLTGGTDTQYF
TRBJ2-1 | 13 | once | TRBV28 | . | TGTGCCAGCAGCGGTGGGAGGTACAATGAGCAGTTCTTC | CASSGGRYNEQFF
TRBJ2-7 | 14 | . | TRBV11-2 | TRBD2 | TGTGCCAGCAGTTTAGCGGGAGGGCTTCGGGAGCAGTACTTC | CASSLAGGLREQYF
TRBJ1-6 | 14 | . | TRBV11-1 | . | TGTGCCAGCAGCACGTCAGGGAAAGATTCACCCCTCCACTTT | CASSTSGKDSPLHF
TRBJ2-4 | 17 | once | TRBV28 | . | TGTGCCAGCAGTCCCCTCTCTTGGGGACTAGCCAAAAACATTCAGTACTTC | CASSPLSWGLAKNIQYF
TRBJ2-3 | 15 | . | TRBV10-2 | TRBD2 | TGCGCCAGCAGTGAGAGCGGGAGGGCCATAGATACGCAGTATTTT | CASSESGRAIDTQYF
TRBJ2-7 | 13 | . | TRBV2 | TRBD1 | TGTGCCAGCAGTGAAAGGGGGCTAGGAGAGCAGTACTTC | CASSERGLGEQYF
TRBJ2-5 | 13 | . | TRBV27 | TRBD1 | TGTGCCAGCAGTTCGACAGGGGAAGGGACCCAGTACTTC | CASSSTGEGTQYF
TRBJ2-1 | 17 | . | TRBV7-9 | TRBD2 | TGTGCCAGCAGCTTAGGTGGTAGCGGGAGTGTTTACAATGAGCAGTTCTTC | CASSLGGSGSVYNEQFF
TRBJ2-1 | 14 | . | TRBV6-6 | . | TGTGCCAGCAGTTCCCGGGGGACAGACAATGAGCAGTTCTTC | CASSSRGTDNEQFF
TRBJ2-1 | 16 | . | TRBV4-2 | TRBD2 | TGTGCCAGCAGCCCACTAGCGGGAACGGCCCGGGATGAGCAGTTCTTC | CASSPLAGTARDEQFF
TRBJ1-6 | 15 | . | TRBV2 | . | TGTGCCAGCAATCCCCAGGGCGCTGATAATTCACCCCTCCACTTT | CASNPQGADNSPLHF